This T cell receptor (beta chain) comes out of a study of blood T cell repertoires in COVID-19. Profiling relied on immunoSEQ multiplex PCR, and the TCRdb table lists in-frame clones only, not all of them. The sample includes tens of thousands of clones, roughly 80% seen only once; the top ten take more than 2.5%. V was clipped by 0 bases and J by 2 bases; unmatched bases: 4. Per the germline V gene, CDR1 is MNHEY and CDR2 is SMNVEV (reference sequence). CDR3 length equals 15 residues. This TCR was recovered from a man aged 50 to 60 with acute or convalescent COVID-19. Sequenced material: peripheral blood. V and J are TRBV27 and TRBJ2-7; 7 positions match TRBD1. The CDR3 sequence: CASSLSRDSPYEQYF. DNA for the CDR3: TGTGCCAGCAGTTTATCCCGGGACAGCCCCTACGAGCAGTACTTC.